The 27 T cell receptor beta chains in this list originate from one sample, sequenced in a study of T-cell reconstitution after alpha-beta-depleted transplantation in children. TCRbeta library preparation incorporated unique molecular identifiers. Each CDR3 protein is one row after TCRdb ran MiXCR on the PCR reads. Among 610,000 or so distinct CDR3 sequences listed, roughly a quarter were seen once. The sample here was PBMCs, taken before TCRalphabeta/CD19-depleted stem cell transplant. The source is a boy under two years old with Wiskott-Aldrich syndrome, due to receive a stem cell transplant.

The chain is built from TRBV5-1 and TRBJ2-5; no definite D call. The CDR3 spans 13 residues. V was cut by 2 bases and J by 1 base, with 6 bases left in between. The germline V gene encodes CDR1 SGHRS and CDR2 YFSETQ. For the CDR3, the DNA is TGCGCCAGCAGCTTTAGCTTCCAAGAGACCCAGTACTTC. Its translation: CASSFSFQETQYF.

Only a few counts were recorded for this clonotype. The chain employs TRBV5-6 and TRBJ1-1, with D unclear. Germline V gene data show CDR1 as SGHDT and CDR2 as YYEEEE. V was clipped by 4 bases and J by 1 base, with 14 bases between them. This CDR3 comprises 15 residues. CDR3 region: CASSAAGQANTEAFF. DNA of the CDR3: TGTGCCAGCAGCGCAGCGGGCCAGGCGAACACTGAAGCTTTCTTT.

This clonotype was counted only a few times. Here the CDR3 DNA reads TGCGCCAGCAGTCGGAGCGCGAACACCGGGGAGCTGTTTTTT. Residues: CASSRSANTGELFF. V and J are TRBV5-1 and TRBJ2-2; D remains unclear. With 5 bases removed from V and 0 bases from J, the gap between germline ends came to 8 bases. Germline assignment: CDR1 SGHRS and CDR2 YFSETQ. This CDR3 contains 14 residues.

This clonotype appeared once. The V call is TRBV10-3, the J call TRBJ1-2, with D perhaps matching TRBD1 (5 bases). Germline-derived CDR1 and CDR2 are ENHRY and SYGVKD. V was cut by 4 bases and J by 0 bases, with 12 bases left in between. The CDR3 covers 15 residues. The DNA for the CDR3 is TGTGCCATCAGTGGGCTGGCAGGGTCTAACTATGGCTACACCTTC. Amino acid sequence: CAISGLAGSNYGYTF.

The chain links TRBV7-9 to TRBJ2-1, with unresolved D. Trimming removed 0 bases at V and 5 bases at J, with 8 bases between. Germline values: CDR1 SEHNR, CDR2 FQNEAQ (reference sequence). The CDR3 is 14 amino acids. CDR3 residues: CASSLAWGHNEQFF. The DNA for the CDR3 is TGTGCCAGCAGCTTAGCGTGGGGTCACAATGAGCAGTTCTTC.

The V call is TRBV7-9, the J call TRBJ2-5; 12 nucleotides align to TRBD2. CDR3 length: 16 amino acids. Germline trimming cut 1 base from V and 5 bases from J; bases unmatched to any gene: 5. In germline, CDR1 is SEHNR, CDR2 FQNEAQ (reference sequence). The CDR3 DNA is TGTGCCAGCAGCTTAGTCCTAGCGGGAGGGCCTGAGACCCAGTACTTC. Its translation is CASSLVLAGGPETQYF.

The chain has TRBV5-5 and TRBJ1-5; 7 nucleotides line up with TRBD1. The germline V gene encodes CDR1 SGHKS and CDR2 YYEKEE (reference sequence). Trimming removed 5 bases from V and 1 base from J; junction bases left unmatched: 6. The CDR3 is 15 amino acids. The DNA of the CDR3 is TGTGCCAGCAGTTCGGACAGGTCCAGCAATCAGCCCCAGCATTTT. It is translated as CASSSDRSSNQPQHF.

J is TRBJ2-2 and V is TRBV27, with 7 bases that match TRBD1. V shed 3 bases and J 3 bases; nucleotides not matched to a gene: 1. The CDR3 is 14 residues long. The germline V gene encodes CDR1 MNHEY and CDR2 SMNVEV (reference sequence). This CDR3 reads CASSFGQDTGELFF. Here the CDR3 DNA reads TGTGCCAGCAGTTTCGGACAGGACACCGGGGAGCTGTTTTTT.

This chain connects TRBV5-5 to TRBJ2-5; D ambiguous. Trimming left V 0 bases short and J 6 bases short, with 12 bases between. The length of the CDR3 is 14 residues. CDR1 and CDR2 from the germline V gene are SGHKS and YYEKEE (reference sequence). Here the CDR3 reads CASSLEVVAQTQYF. The DNA for the CDR3 is TGTGCCAGCAGCTTGGAGGTAGTTGCGCAGACCCAGTACTTC.

The chain couples TRBV25-1 to TRBJ2-5; TRBD2 agrees at 9 bases. The CDR3 has 15 amino acids. The V gene's germline CDR1 is MGHDK and CDR2 SYGVNS. Germline trimming cut 6 bases from V and 4 bases from J; bases unmatched to any gene: 9. The CDR3 loop is CASRSMTAGGETQYF. CDR3 bases: TGTGCCAGCAGATCTATGACAGCGGGGGGAGAGACCCAGTACTTC.

This chain uses TRBV20-1 with TRBJ1-1; D gene uncertain. Germline-derived CDR1 and CDR2 are DFQATT and SNEGSKA (reference sequence). Trimming left V 4 bases short and J 4 bases short, with 7 bases between. The CDR3 length is 11 residues. The CDR3 sequence is CSAKDFTEAFF. The CDR3 nucleotides are TGCAGTGCTAAAGATTTCACTGAAGCTTTCTTT.

Only a few counts were recorded for this clonotype. This chain uses TRBV27 with TRBJ2-1; TRBD1 matches at 7 bases. Germline CDR1 and CDR2: MNHEY and SMNVEV (reference sequence). The CDR3 loop spans 14 amino acids. V shed 5 bases and J 9 bases; nucleotides not matched to a gene: 10. CDR3 bases: TGTGCCAGCAGTCATTCGACAGGGTCCAGTGAGCAGTTCTTC. Translated: CASSHSTGSSEQFF.

This clonotype was observed a few times. The chain combines TRBV5-1 with TRBJ2-3; TRBD2 agrees at 13 bases. This CDR3 contains 15 residues. Germline V gene data show CDR1 as SGHRS and CDR2 as YFSETQ. Trimming at V came to 5 bases and at J to 5 bases, leaving 5 bases not matched to a gene. CDR3 DNA: TGCGCCAGCAGAGGACTAGCGGGAGCAGTAGATACGCAGTATTTT. It is translated as CASRGLAGAVDTQYF.

This chain joins TRBV20-1 and TRBJ2-1, with TRBD2 as a possible D gene (6 bases). The germline gives CDR1 DFQATT, CDR2 SNEGSKA (reference sequence). This CDR3 has 13 residues. Trimming pared 6 bases from V and 6 bases from J, leaving 15 bases between. This CDR3 is CSANRRELNEQFF. CDR3 nucleotide sequence: TGCAGTGCGAACCGCCGGGAGCTCAATGAGCAGTTCTTC.

This clonotype was detected a few times. The rearrangement joins TRBV12-3 or TRBV12-4 to TRBJ1-1; 7 positions match TRBD1. The length of the CDR3 is 15 residues. V lost 6 bases, J lost 1 base, and 8 bases stayed unmatched. The CDR3 here is CASSNPWTGNTEAFF. The CDR3 DNA reads as TGTGCCAGCAGCAATCCCTGGACAGGGAACACTGAAGCTTTCTTT.

The gene calls are TRBV9 and TRBJ1-5; 9 nucleotides agree with TRBD1. V was clipped by 3 bases and J by 5 bases; unmatched bases: 6. The CDR3 spans 15 residues. CDR1 is SGDLS and CDR2 is YYNGEE in the germline V gene. Here the CDR3 DNA reads TGTGCCAGCAGCGAGGGACAGGGATGGTATCAGCCCCAGCATTTT. Protein: CASSEGQGWYQPQHF.

V usage is TRBV5-1 and J usage is TRBJ2-3; D is ambiguous. This CDR3 has 17 amino acids. Deletions cut 0 bases from V and 5 bases from J, with 19 bases between. Looked up from germline, CDR1 is SGHRS and CDR2 is YFSETQ. The CDR3 sequence is CASSLVSATLTGDTQYF. The CDR3 nucleotides read TGCGCCAGCAGCTTGGTTTCGGCTACCCTGACTGGAGATACGCAGTATTTT.

The rearrangement joins TRBV28 to TRBJ1-5, with 8 bases identical to TRBD1. The length of the CDR3 is 14 residues. The V and J ends lost 7 bases and 5 bases, in that order; junction bases with no gene match: 7. Germline V gives CDR1 MDHEN, CDR2 SYDVKM. The CDR3 coding sequence is TGTGCCAGCAACGGACAGGGAGGCTATCAGCCCCAGCATTTT. Translated, it gives CASNGQGGYQPQHF.

The sample holds a few counts of this clonotype. The chain joins TRBV5-1 to TRBJ1-1, with D uncertain. The CDR3 length is 13 residues. Per the germline V gene, CDR1 is SGHRS and CDR2 is YFSETQ. Trimming removed 4 bases at V and 1 base at J, with 8 bases between. The CDR3 nucleotides read TGCGCCAGCAGCCCCGACCCGAACACTGAAGCTTTCTTT. As protein: CASSPDPNTEAFF.

This sequence joins TRBV9 and TRBJ2-2; 10 bases fit TRBD2. J gave up 5 bases and V 4 bases, and 8 bases lay outside the gene matches. This CDR3 has 16 amino acids. Germline CDR1 is SGDLS and CDR2 is YYNGEE. CDR3 sequence (DNA): TGTGCCAGCAGCCCCCGTAGGGGACTAGCGACCGGGGAGCTGTTTTTT. It is translated as CASSPRRGLATGELFF.

The chain couples TRBV2 to TRBJ2-3; maybe TRBD2 (6 bases). The CDR3 runs to 18 residues. In germline, CDR1 is SNHLY, CDR2 FYNNEI. The germline V and J ends were trimmed by 8 bases and 2 bases, with 26 bases remaining between them. DNA of the CDR3: TGTGCCAGCTGTCTTCCCGATAGAGTAGCGGCCTACACAGATACGCAGTATTTT. Its translation is CASCLPDRVAAYTDTQYF.

This clonotype occurred a few times. The rearrangement links TRBV20-1 to TRBJ1-3; no clear D gene. Trimming stripped 6 bases from V and 0 bases from J, with 3 bases between. This CDR3 comprises 11 residues. CDR1 is DFQATT and CDR2 is SNEGSKA in the germline V gene (reference sequence). CDR3 nucleotide sequence: TGCAGTGCCAGCTCTGGAAACACCATATATTTT. Translated, it gives CSASSGNTIYF.

The chain has TRBV7-9 and TRBJ2-1, with TRBD2 identical over 8 bases. The trim removed 3 bases at V and 5 bases at J, leaving 9 bases unmatched. Germline V gene data show CDR1 as SEHNR and CDR2 as FQNEAQ (reference sequence). This CDR3 has 16 residues. The CDR3 spells CASSFDRSGSNNEQFF. DNA for the CDR3: TGTGCCAGCAGCTTTGATCGCAGCGGGAGTAACAATGAGCAGTTCTTC.

The table lists this clonotype with a few counts. The CDR3 region is CASSLLGTVGREMDNEQFF. Here the CDR3 DNA reads TGTGCCAGCAGCCTACTCGGGACCGTGGGGCGCGAAATGGACAATGAGCAGTTCTTC. This chain connects TRBV7-6 to TRBJ2-1, with D perhaps TRBD1 or TRBD2 (5 bases each). V lost 5 bases and J lost 5, with 28 bases in between. In germline, CDR1 is SGHVS, CDR2 FNYEAQ. The CDR3 covers 19 residues.

In this sample, this clonotype turned up a few times. V and J are TRBV20-1 and TRBJ2-3; D might be TRBD2 (6 bases). CDR3 length: 15 residues. From germline, CDR1 is DFQATT and CDR2 SNEGSKA (reference sequence). Trimming pared 3 bases from V and 4 bases from J, leaving 17 bases between. CDR3 loop: CSASRVGTSPDTQYF. Written as DNA, the CDR3 is TGCAGTGCTAGCCGAGTCGGGACTTCGCCAGATACGCAGTATTTT.

The gene calls are TRBV2 and TRBJ1-1; D is unclear. V gave up 6 bases and J gave up 1 base, with 9 bases separating them. CDR1 SNHLY and CDR2 FYNNEI come from the germline V gene. The CDR3 length is 13 residues. The CDR3 DNA follows: TGTGCCAGCAGGGCCTCGGGGAACACTGAAGCTTTCTTT. Residues: CASRASGNTEAFF.

The V gene is TRBV12-3 or TRBV12-4, the J gene TRBJ1-2, with D perhaps TRBD1 (6 bases). Trimming cost V 5 bases and J 3 bases, with 16 bases left between them. The length of the CDR3 is 15 residues. The CDR3 bases are TGTGCCAGCAGTATGCCAGGGGCTTGGGACTATGGCTACACCTTC. Its translation: CASSMPGAWDYGYTF.